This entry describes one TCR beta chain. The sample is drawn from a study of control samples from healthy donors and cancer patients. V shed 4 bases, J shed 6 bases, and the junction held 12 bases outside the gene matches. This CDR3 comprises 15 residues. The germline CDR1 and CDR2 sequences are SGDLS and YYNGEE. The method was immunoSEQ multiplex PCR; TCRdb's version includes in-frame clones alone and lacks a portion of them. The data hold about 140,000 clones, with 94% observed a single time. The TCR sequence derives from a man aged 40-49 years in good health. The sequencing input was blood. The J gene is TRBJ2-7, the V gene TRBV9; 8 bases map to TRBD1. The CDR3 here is CASSLTTGTGSEQYF. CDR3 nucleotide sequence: TGTGCCAGCAGCCTAACCACCGGGACAGGCTCCGAGCAGTACTTC.